This is a list of T cell receptor beta chains from one sample in a study of blood T cell repertoires in COVID-19. Method: immunoSEQ multiplex PCR; TCRdb's copy keeps in-frame clones and lacks some. The sample holds about 220,000 clones, 83% seen once. The sequencing sample was made of peripheral blood. The receptors shown here come from a woman in her forties with active or convalescent COVID-19. The CDR3 runs from the conserved cysteine through the conserved F or W. The order of the fields is CDR3 protein, CDR3 DNA, J gene, clone size, V gene, D gene. D genes are given only for firm matches. Size tells how often a clone was seen (once, few, many) or the class of an expanded clone, and some rows leave it out.

cdr3_aa: CASSFDRNTGELFF
cdr3_nt: TGTGCTAGCAGCTTCGACAGAAACACCGGGGAGCTGTTTTTT
j_call: TRBJ2-2
clone_size: once
v_call: TRBV7-7
d_call: NA

cdr3_aa: CASSQDSGLAGGLTDTQYF
cdr3_nt: TGTGCCAGCAGCCAAGATTCAGGGCTAGCGGGAGGATTGACAGATACGCAGTATTTT
j_call: TRBJ2-3
clone_size: NA
v_call: TRBV3-1/TRBV3-2
d_call: TRBD2

cdr3_aa: CASSFGPGYEQYF
cdr3_nt: TGTGCCAGCAGTTTTGGTCCCGGGTACGAGCAGTACTTC
j_call: TRBJ2-7
clone_size: once
v_call: TRBV27
d_call: NA

cdr3_aa: CASIGLRGAGPNTEAFF
cdr3_nt: TGTGCCAGTATTGGTCTTCGGGGGGCAGGCCCGAACACTGAAGCTTTCTTT
j_call: TRBJ1-1
clone_size: NA
v_call: TRBV19
d_call: NA

cdr3_aa: CSAQRGGPRDEKLFF
cdr3_nt: TGCAGCGCCCAAAGGGGAGGACCCAGAGACGAAAAACTGTTTTTT
j_call: TRBJ1-4
clone_size: NA
v_call: TRBV29-1
d_call: NA

cdr3_aa: CASSDQGVAGNTIYF
cdr3_nt: TGCGCCAGCAGCGATCAGGGGGTAGCAGGAAACACCATATATTTT
j_call: TRBJ1-3
clone_size: NA
v_call: TRBV5-1
d_call: TRBD1

cdr3_aa: CATSDPGTAYGYTF
cdr3_nt: TGTGCCACCAGTGATCCCGGGACAGCCTATGGCTACACCTTC
j_call: TRBJ1-2
clone_size: once
v_call: TRBV24-1
d_call: TRBD1

cdr3_aa: CAISEEIPDTEAFF
cdr3_nt: TGTGCCATCAGTGAAGAGATCCCGGACACTGAAGCTTTCTTT
j_call: TRBJ1-1
clone_size: NA
v_call: TRBV10-3
d_call: NA

cdr3_aa: CASSQAPGSNTEAFF
cdr3_nt: TGCGCCAGCAGCCAAGCCCCAGGGTCGAACACTGAAGCTTTCTTT
j_call: TRBJ1-1
clone_size: NA
v_call: TRBV4-1
d_call: NA

cdr3_aa: CASSSYGYTF
cdr3_nt: TGTGCCAGCAGTAGCTATGGCTACACCTTC
j_call: TRBJ1-2
clone_size: NA
v_call: TRBV9
d_call: NA

cdr3_aa: CASRANSYNEQFF
cdr3_nt: TGTGCCAGCAGAGCGAACTCCTACAATGAGCAGTTCTTC
j_call: TRBJ2-1
clone_size: few
v_call: TRBV7-9
d_call: NA

cdr3_aa: CASSSGGGRADTQYF
cdr3_nt: TGTGCCAGCAGTTCGGGGGGAGGACGGGCAGATACGCAGTATTTT
j_call: TRBJ2-3
clone_size: NA
v_call: TRBV6-5
d_call: TRBD2

cdr3_aa: CASSSDRPGANVLTF
cdr3_nt: TGTGCCAGCAGTTCTGACAGGCCGGGGGCCAACGTCCTGACTTTC
j_call: TRBJ2-6
clone_size: NA
v_call: TRBV28
d_call: NA

cdr3_aa: CAWSVPSGNTGELFF
cdr3_nt: TGTGCCTGGAGTGTACCTAGCGGGAACACCGGGGAGCTGTTTTTT
j_call: TRBJ2-2
clone_size: NA
v_call: TRBV30
d_call: TRBD2

cdr3_aa: CSVAKGLQSGYTF
cdr3_nt: TGCAGCGTTGCAAAGGGACTCCAGAGCGGCTACACCTTC
j_call: TRBJ1-2
clone_size: NA
v_call: TRBV29-1
d_call: NA

cdr3_aa: CASSIDPNRITTNEKLFF
cdr3_nt: TGTGCCAGTAGTATAGACCCTAACAGGATCACAACTAATGAAAAACTGTTTTTT
j_call: TRBJ1-4
clone_size: NA
v_call: TRBV19
d_call: NA

cdr3_aa: CATSDLGRGQLTGELFF
cdr3_nt: TGTGCCACCAGTGATTTAGGCAGGGGACAATTAACTGGGGAGCTGTTTTTT
j_call: TRBJ2-2
clone_size: NA
v_call: TRBV24-1
d_call: NA

cdr3_aa: CASSPTGPNQPQHF
cdr3_nt: TGTGCCAGCAGCCCCACAGGGCCCAATCAGCCCCAGCATTTT
j_call: TRBJ1-5
clone_size: few
v_call: TRBV27
d_call: NA

cdr3_aa: CASSQDGPQAAYGYTF
cdr3_nt: TGTGCCAGCAGCCAAGATGGTCCCCAGGCAGCCTATGGCTACACCTTC
j_call: TRBJ1-2
clone_size: NA
v_call: TRBV4-2
d_call: NA

cdr3_aa: CASSIAGTSVDLFF
cdr3_nt: TGTGCCAGCAGCATAGCCGGGACTAGCGTTGATCTGTTCTTC
j_call: TRBJ2-1
clone_size: NA
v_call: TRBV7-3
d_call: TRBD2

cdr3_aa: CASSFAGIGSDEQYF
cdr3_nt: TGCGCCAGCAGCTTTGCAGGGATCGGGTCCGACGAGCAGTACTTC
j_call: TRBJ2-7
clone_size: NA
v_call: TRBV5-1
d_call: NA

cdr3_aa: CAWTQGNSNQPQHF
cdr3_nt: TGTGCCTGGACACAGGGAAATAGCAATCAGCCCCAGCATTTT
j_call: TRBJ1-5
clone_size: NA
v_call: TRBV30
d_call: NA

cdr3_aa: CASSLVGGSGANVLTF
cdr3_nt: TGTGCCAGCAGCTTAGTTGGGGGCAGTGGGGCCAACGTCCTGACTTTC
j_call: TRBJ2-6
clone_size: few
v_call: TRBV7-8
d_call: NA

cdr3_aa: CATSVSRSYNEQFF
cdr3_nt: TGTGCCACCAGTGTGAGCAGGTCCTACAATGAGCAGTTCTTC
j_call: TRBJ2-1
clone_size: few
v_call: TRBV24-1
d_call: NA

cdr3_aa: CASSLEGGLAGTETQYF
cdr3_nt: TGCGCCAGCAGCTTGGAAGGGGGGCTAGCGGGAACTGAGACCCAGTACTTC
j_call: TRBJ2-5
clone_size: NA
v_call: TRBV5-1
d_call: TRBD2

cdr3_aa: CAWSTGQGGLYGYTF
cdr3_nt: TGTGCCTGGAGTACTGGACAGGGAGGCCTCTATGGCTACACCTTC
j_call: TRBJ1-2
clone_size: NA
v_call: TRBV30
d_call: TRBD1

cdr3_aa: CASRGGAGVMLSYTF
cdr3_nt: TGTGCCAGCCGAGGGGGGGCAGGGGTAATGCTTAGCTACACCTTC
j_call: TRBJ1-2
clone_size: NA
v_call: TRBV3-1/TRBV3-2
d_call: NA

cdr3_aa: CASSLVRDGSSYEQYF
cdr3_nt: TGTGCCAGCAGCTTAGTGCGGGACGGGAGCTCCTACGAGCAGTACTTC
j_call: TRBJ2-7
clone_size: once
v_call: TRBV7-8
d_call: NA

cdr3_aa: CASSFKAGTGYSGANVLTF
cdr3_nt: TGTGCCAGCAGCTTTAAGGCGGGGACAGGCTACTCTGGGGCCAACGTCCTGACTTTC
j_call: TRBJ2-6
clone_size: few
v_call: TRBV7-9
d_call: TRBD1

cdr3_aa: CATSDGQGAVTEAFF
cdr3_nt: TGTGCCACCAGTGATGGACAGGGGGCAGTCACTGAAGCTTTCTTT
j_call: TRBJ1-1
clone_size: few
v_call: TRBV24-1
d_call: TRBD1

cdr3_aa: CASSLTTGVDQPQHF
cdr3_nt: TGTGCCAGCAGTCTCACGACAGGGGTCGATCAGCCCCAGCATTTT
j_call: TRBJ1-5
clone_size: NA
v_call: TRBV2
d_call: TRBD1

cdr3_aa: CATSDEGGWGTDTQYF
cdr3_nt: TGTGCCACCAGTGACGAAGGCGGGTGGGGCACAGATACGCAGTATTTT
j_call: TRBJ2-3
clone_size: few
v_call: TRBV24-1
d_call: NA

cdr3_aa: CASSVQGARSYNEQFF
cdr3_nt: TGTGCCAGCAGCGTACAGGGGGCGCGGTCCTACAATGAGCAGTTCTTC
j_call: TRBJ2-1
clone_size: NA
v_call: TRBV7-6
d_call: TRBD1

cdr3_aa: CATSGPPGTISSTDTQYF
cdr3_nt: TGTGCCACCAGTGGCCCCCCCGGGACTATCTCTAGCACAGATACGCAGTATTTT
j_call: TRBJ2-3
clone_size: NA
v_call: TRBV24-1
d_call: TRBD2

cdr3_aa: CASGQGADYEQYF
cdr3_nt: TGTGCCAGTGGACAGGGGGCAGACTACGAGCAGTACTTC
j_call: TRBJ2-7
clone_size: NA
v_call: TRBV6-6
d_call: TRBD1

cdr3_aa: CASSWSTGEGEKLFF
cdr3_nt: TGTGCCAGCAGTTGGTCGACAGGGGAAGGGGAAAAACTGTTTTTT
j_call: TRBJ1-4
clone_size: NA
v_call: TRBV28
d_call: TRBD1

cdr3_aa: CASSPRAGSSGNTIYF
cdr3_nt: TGTGCCAGCAGCCCCCGAGCGGGTTCCTCTGGAAACACCATATATTTT
j_call: TRBJ1-3
clone_size: NA
v_call: TRBV7-8
d_call: NA

cdr3_aa: CAWSRGGGETQYF
cdr3_nt: TGTGCCTGGAGCCGGGGAGGAGGAGAGACCCAGTACTTC
j_call: TRBJ2-5
clone_size: few
v_call: TRBV30
d_call: NA

cdr3_aa: CASSQATVNQPQHF
cdr3_nt: TGTGCCAGTAGTCAGGCGACAGTTAATCAGCCCCAGCATTTT
j_call: TRBJ1-5
clone_size: few
v_call: TRBV19
d_call: NA

cdr3_aa: CASSPVATIRIPSGANVLTF
cdr3_nt: TGTGCCAGCTCACCGGTTGCAACTATTAGGATTCCATCTGGGGCCAACGTCCTGACTTTC
j_call: TRBJ2-6
clone_size: few
v_call: TRBV18
d_call: NA

cdr3_aa: CASSQGSGSNYGYTF
cdr3_nt: TGTGCCAGCAGCCAAGGGTCAGGTTCTAACTATGGCTACACCTTC
j_call: TRBJ1-2
clone_size: NA
v_call: TRBV3-1/TRBV3-2
d_call: NA

cdr3_aa: CASSNGGTGIEKLFF
cdr3_nt: TGTGCCAGCAGTAACGGGGGGACAGGGATTGAAAAACTGTTTTTT
j_call: TRBJ1-4
clone_size: NA
v_call: TRBV2
d_call: TRBD1

cdr3_aa: CATSDGTGGEKLFF
cdr3_nt: TGTGCCACCAGTGACGGGACAGGGGGTGAAAAACTGTTTTTT
j_call: TRBJ1-4
clone_size: NA
v_call: TRBV24-1
d_call: TRBD1

cdr3_aa: CAWSVPKKAGGPTKNIQYF
cdr3_nt: TGTGCCTGGAGTGTACCCAAGAAAGCGGGAGGCCCAACCAAAAACATTCAGTACTTC
j_call: TRBJ2-4
clone_size: NA
v_call: TRBV30
d_call: TRBD2

cdr3_aa: CAWSVGLTSGRAPYEQYF
cdr3_nt: TGTGCCTGGAGTGTGGGTTTAACTAGCGGGAGGGCCCCCTACGAGCAGTACTTC
j_call: TRBJ2-7
clone_size: NA
v_call: TRBV30
d_call: TRBD2

cdr3_aa: CASSPRAEHYTF
cdr3_nt: TGTGCCAGCAGCCCCCGTGCCGAACACTACACCTTC
j_call: TRBJ1-2
clone_size: NA
v_call: TRBV3-1/TRBV3-2
d_call: NA

cdr3_aa: CASSLPSTANTEAFF
cdr3_nt: TGCGCCAGCAGCCTACCCTCGACAGCGAACACTGAAGCTTTCTTT
j_call: TRBJ1-1
clone_size: few
v_call: TRBV5-1
d_call: NA

cdr3_aa: CASSYLRNTEAFF
cdr3_nt: TGTGCCAGCAGTTATCTAAGGAACACTGAAGCTTTCTTT
j_call: TRBJ1-1
clone_size: NA
v_call: TRBV6-5
d_call: NA

cdr3_aa: CASRRQGLGSGELFF
cdr3_nt: TGTGCCAGCAGGCGACAGGGACTGGGGTCCGGGGAGCTGTTTTTT
j_call: TRBJ2-2
clone_size: NA
v_call: TRBV2
d_call: NA

cdr3_aa: CASGAAGAYEQYF
cdr3_nt: TGTGCCAGCGGCGCGGCGGGTGCCTACGAGCAGTACTTC
j_call: TRBJ2-7
clone_size: NA
v_call: TRBV6-5
d_call: NA

cdr3_aa: CSVGVDGTDTQYF
cdr3_nt: TGCAGCGTTGGAGTTGATGGCACAGATACGCAGTATTTT
j_call: TRBJ2-3
clone_size: NA
v_call: TRBV29-1
d_call: NA

cdr3_aa: CASSPGTVGEQFF
cdr3_nt: TGTGCCAGCTCACCGGGGACTGTAGGGGAGCAGTTCTTC
j_call: TRBJ2-1
clone_size: once
v_call: TRBV18
d_call: NA

cdr3_aa: CASYPGVISNQPQHF
cdr3_nt: TGTGCCAGTTACCCAGGGGTCATTAGCAATCAGCCCCAGCATTTT
j_call: TRBJ1-5
clone_size: NA
v_call: TRBV6-5
d_call: NA

cdr3_aa: CASSRRGSDEAKNIQYF
cdr3_nt: TGTGCCAGCAGTCGTAGGGGCTCAGACGAAGCCAAAAACATTCAGTACTTC
j_call: TRBJ2-4
clone_size: NA
v_call: TRBV6-6
d_call: NA

cdr3_aa: CASSPPSGRASPGVYEQYF
cdr3_nt: TGTGCCAGCTCACCCCCTAGCGGGAGGGCCTCCCCTGGGGTTTACGAGCAGTACTTC
j_call: TRBJ2-7
clone_size: NA
v_call: TRBV18
d_call: TRBD2

cdr3_aa: CASNDRANYGYTF
cdr3_nt: TGTGCCAGCAACGACAGGGCTAACTATGGCTACACCTTC
j_call: TRBJ1-2
clone_size: NA
v_call: TRBV5-4
d_call: TRBD1

cdr3_aa: CATETGEDTGELFF
cdr3_nt: TGTGCCACTGAGACAGGGGAGGACACCGGGGAGCTGTTTTTT
j_call: TRBJ2-2
clone_size: NA
v_call: TRBV10-3
d_call: TRBD1

cdr3_aa: CASSSGREKAYEQYF
cdr3_nt: TGTGCCAGCAGCTCTGGACGGGAAAAAGCCTACGAGCAGTACTTC
j_call: TRBJ2-7
clone_size: NA
v_call: TRBV7-9
d_call: NA